What follows describes a single TCR beta chain. The CDR3 loop spans 14 amino acids. Germline V gene sequence: CDR1 SEHNR, CDR2 FQNEAQ (reference sequence). Trimming removed 4 bases from V and 0 bases from J, with 9 bases in between. The sample belongs to a study of blood T cell repertoires in COVID-19. Turning to the study itself: Collection of acute and convalescent COVID-19 samples took place in the United States, Italy and Spain. Sources were T cells, B-cell-depleted T cells, or PBMCs; the material itself was cDNA or gDNA.

Original data processing: Cell counts per sample came from amplifying reference gene primers. Here immunoSEQ multiplex PCR was the method, and the copy in TCRdb shows in-frame clones only, minus some. From that table come the V and J calls and clone size; the DNA was used to work out D and trimming. In the table there are roughly 76,000 clones, more than 75% of which are singletons. Sequencing was carried out using peripheral blood. The TCR comes from a human donor in a cohort sampled during active COVID-19. The chain couples TRBV7-9 to TRBJ1-2; perhaps TRBD1 as D (6 bases). The CDR3 sequence is CASSSQGTNYGYTF. Here the CDR3 DNA reads TGTGCCAGCAGCTCACAGGGAACTAACTATGGCTACACCTTC.